The 19 T cell receptor beta chains below come from one sample, sequenced in a study of blood T cell repertoires in COVID-19. The data were produced by immunoSEQ multiplex PCR, yet TCRdb's version contains in-frame clones alone and is incomplete. The sample lists 20,000 to 30,000 clones, about 94% occurring once. Material: peripheral blood. All receptors derive from a human donor with active COVID-19. The donor label of this sample is uncertain.

V gene TRBV2 combines with J gene TRBJ2-2; 8 nucleotides match TRBD1. This CDR3 has 15 residues. J was trimmed by 4 bases and V by 3 bases; bases with no gene match: 4. Per the germline V gene, CDR1 is SNHLY and CDR2 is FYNNEI. In DNA form, the CDR3 reads TGTGCCAGCAGTGACAGGGGGCCCCTCACCGGGGAGCTGTTTTTT. It translates to CASSDRGPLTGELFF.

The J gene is TRBJ2-3, the V gene TRBV5-6, with 10 nucleotides matching TRBD1. There are 15 residues in the CDR3. V trimming: 4 bases; J trimming: 4 bases; junction bases outside the gene matches: 6. Germline V gene lookup returns CDR1 SGHDT and CDR2 YYEEEE. The CDR3 loop reads CASSNDRGLSDTQYF. In DNA, the CDR3 is TGTGCCAGCAGCAATGACAGGGGGCTCTCAGATACGCAGTATTTT.

J is TRBJ2-1 and V is TRBV5-1, with TRBD1 as a possible D gene (6 bases). This CDR3 has 16 amino acids. V was shortened by 0 bases and J by 6 bases, with 16 bases between the two germline ends. CDR1 and CDR2 (germline): SGHRS, YFSETQ. The CDR3: CASSLASGQSVNEQFF. The CDR3 DNA is TGCGCCAGCAGCTTGGCTTCAGGACAGTCCGTCAATGAGCAGTTCTTC.

V and J are TRBV9 and TRBJ2-7, with 11 bases fitting TRBD2. The CDR3 spans 20 residues. The germline V gene has CDR1 SGDLS and CDR2 YYNGEE. V trimming: 0 bases; J trimming: 2 bases; junction bases outside the gene matches: 16. The CDR3 DNA is TGTGCCAGCAGCGTAGGTTTGGACAGCCGACTAGCGGGGAATCCCTACGAGCAGTACTTC. Protein sequence: CASSVGLDSRLAGNPYEQYF.

The J gene is TRBJ2-6, the V gene TRBV15; D may be TRBD1 (6 bases). Germline V gene lookup returns CDR1 LNHNV and CDR2 YYDKDF (reference sequence). With 0 bases removed from V and 0 bases from J, the gap between germline ends came to 12 bases. The length of the CDR3 is 18 residues. This CDR3 is CATSRETGVLSGANVLTF. The CDR3 bases are TGTGCCACCAGCAGAGAGACAGGAGTACTCTCTGGGGCCAACGTCCTGACTTTC.

The V gene is TRBV6-5, the J gene TRBJ1-1, with unresolved D. The CDR3 has 12 residues. V lost 11 bases to trimming and J lost 1 base, with 11 bases between them. Germline V gene data show CDR1 as MNHEY and CDR2 as SVGAGI. The CDR3 reads CAYSRQNTEAFF. CDR3 DNA sequence: TGTGCCTATTCGAGGCAGAACACTGAAGCTTTCTTT.

The V and J genes are TRBV2 and TRBJ2-5, with 10 bases fitting TRBD1. Germline V lookup: CDR1 SNHLY, CDR2 FYNNEI. Germline trimming cut 5 bases from V and 4 bases from J; bases unmatched to any gene: 7. The CDR3 length is 15 residues. Here the CDR3 DNA reads TGTGCCAGCAGTCCCGACAGGGGGCGCGGAGAGACCCAGTACTTC. Its translation is CASSPDRGRGETQYF.

The CDR3, as DNA: TGCAGTGCTAGTCGGGAGGAGAGCTCCTACGAGCAGTACTTC. Its protein product is CSASREESSYEQYF. The gene calls are TRBV20-1 and TRBJ2-7; 7 bases map to TRBD2. This CDR3 region has 14 residues. The V gene's germline CDR1 is DFQATT and CDR2 SNEGSKA (reference sequence). J lost 0 bases, V lost 3 bases, and 5 bases had no gene match.

The chain recombines TRBV19 with TRBJ1-4, with D hard to call. Germline lookup yields CDR1 LNHDA and CDR2 SQIVND (reference sequence). This CDR3 region has 14 residues. V gave up 5 bases and J gave up 1 base, with 8 bases separating them. The CDR3 sequence: CASSFSGTNEKLFF. For the CDR3, the DNA is TGTGCCAGTAGTTTTTCGGGAACTAATGAAAAACTGTTTTTT.

J is TRBJ2-1 and V is TRBV3-1 (or the pseudogene TRBV3-2); the D is unclear. Germline CDR1 and CDR2: LGHDT and YNNKEL (reference sequence). V was trimmed by 3 bases and J by 8 bases, leaving 11 bases between them. The CDR3 sequence is 13 residues long. The CDR3 nucleotides read TGTGCCAGCAGCCATTACAGTCTCCATGAGCAGTTCTTC. It encodes CASSHYSLHEQFF.

The V gene is TRBV7-8, the J gene TRBJ2-5; no reliable D call. V lost 2 bases and J lost 2, with 6 bases in between. The CDR3 totals 13 residues. Germline-derived CDR1 and CDR2 are SGHVS and FQNEAQ. The DNA for the CDR3 is TGTGCCAGCAGCTTAAGCACTCAAGAGACCCAGTACTTC. It codes for CASSLSTQETQYF.

The table lists this clone with a count of one. The genes are TRBV6-2 or TRBV6-3 and TRBJ1-1; 11 positions match TRBD1. Per germline, CDR1 MNHEY and CDR2 SVGEGT. The CDR3 totals 15 residues. V lost 4 bases, J lost 5 bases, and 6 bases stayed unmatched. The CDR3 sequence: CASSSPGQGATEAFF. The CDR3 DNA sequence: TGTGCCAGCAGTTCCCCCGGACAGGGGGCGACTGAAGCTTTCTTT.

For the CDR3, the DNA is TGTGCCAGCAGCGGAGGTACTAGCGGGGGCCAAGAGACCCAGTACTTC. This gives the protein CASSGGTSGGQETQYF. V gene TRBV7-2 combines with J gene TRBJ2-5; 11 bases fit TRBD2. J was trimmed by 1 base and V by 5 bases; bases with no gene match: 6. Germline V lookup: CDR1 SGHTA, CDR2 FQGNSA. This CDR3 has 16 amino acids.

The chain carries TRBV2 and TRBJ2-3, with 8 bases fitting TRBD1. Germline V gene sequence: CDR1 SNHLY, CDR2 FYNNEI. V shed 3 bases, J shed 1 base, and the junction held 3 bases outside the gene matches. There are 15 residues in the CDR3. Written as DNA, the CDR3 is TGTGCCAGCAGTGAGGACAGGGTTCGCACAGATACGCAGTATTTT. Its protein is CASSEDRVRTDTQYF.

CDR3 sequence reads: CASSSGTGGETQYF. The CDR3 DNA is TGCGCCAGCAGCTCCGGGACAGGGGGAGAGACCCAGTACTTC. The V and J genes are TRBV5-1 and TRBJ2-5, with 11 bases that match TRBD1. Germline CDR1 is SGHRS and CDR2 is YFSETQ. CDR3 length: 14 amino acids. V trimming: 3 bases; J trimming: 4 bases; junction bases outside the gene matches: 2.

The chain has TRBV7-8 and TRBJ2-5, with D tentatively TRBD1 (5 bases). Deletions cut 0 bases from V and 3 bases from J, with 8 bases between. Germline CDR1 SGHVS, CDR2 FQNEAQ. The CDR3 consists of 14 residues. The CDR3 DNA reads TGTGCCAGCAGCTTAGCGGACAAAAAAGAGACCCAGTACTTC. Translating gives CASSLADKKETQYF. The full variable domain, rest sourced from reference TRBV7-8 and TRBJ2-5, is GAGVSQSPRYKVAKRGQDVALRCDPISGHVSLFWYQQALGQGPEFLTYFQNEAQLDKSGLPSDRFFAERPEGSVSTLKIQRTQQEDSAVYLCASSLADKKETQYFGPGTRLLVL.

V is TRBV3-1 (or the pseudogene TRBV3-2) and J is TRBJ1-2, with D maybe TRBD1 (5 bases). V dropped 1 base and J dropped 6 bases, with 18 bases sitting between them. This CDR3 contains 16 residues. Germline CDR1 reads LGHDT; CDR2 reads YNNKEL (reference sequence). The CDR3 DNA sequence: TGTGCCAGCAGCCAAGTAGGCGGGGACTGGATGAATGGCTACACCTTC. Residues: CASSQVGGDWMNGYTF.

This clone turned up a few times. The gene calls are TRBV10-2 and TRBJ1-2; perhaps TRBD1 as D (6 bases). There are 15 residues in the CDR3. CDR1 is WSHSY and CDR2 is SAAADI in the germline V gene. Trimming cost V 0 bases and J 6 bases, with 14 bases left between them. The CDR3 here is CASSESLQGWNGYTF. The CDR3, as DNA: TGCGCCAGCAGTGAGTCGCTGCAGGGGTGGAATGGCTACACCTTC.

The chain carries TRBV30 and TRBJ2-1; D is uncertain. The CDR3 length is 12 residues. Germline CDR1 GTSNPN, CDR2 SVGIG (reference sequence). Trimming pared 2 bases from V and 15 bases from J, leaving 17 bases between. The chain's CDR3 is CAWSPAVSHPFF. The CDR3, as DNA: TGTGCCTGGAGTCCCGCGGTCTCTCATCCGTTCTTC.